These 32 T cell receptor beta chains were sequenced from one sample in a study of regulatory T cells in long-lasting Graves disease. Library construction for TCR beta used iRepertoire HTBI primers and Arm-PCR of CDR3 regions. TCRdb recomputed calls from the multiplex PCR reads with MiXCR, one row per CDR3 protein. The table has over 500,000 distinct CDR3 sequences, roughly 15% seen once. As for time point: newly diagnosed GD, antithyroid drugs for less than 3 months. Researchers made the TCR library from RNA that was extracted from PBMCs. This sample was also put to use in a study of T cells in Graves' hyperthyroidism and ophthalmopathy.

Sequences were derived from peripheral blood mononuclear cells (PBMCs), sampled at new diagnosis, from a patient treated with antithyroid drugs. These receptors were obtained from a woman aged 25 to 39 with Graves disease.

This clonotype was seen many times. The chain links TRBV28 to TRBJ2-7, with no clear D. This CDR3 is built from 13 residues. Germline loops: CDR1 MDHEN, CDR2 SYDVKM. Trimming took 6 bases from V and 2 from J, leaving 11 bases between them. CDR3: CASSLVGPYEQYF. As DNA, the CDR3 is TGTGCCAGCAGCTTAGTGGGCCCCTACGAGCAGTACTTC.

As concerns this clonotype: A read error may be the cause here, since a much bigger clone is one base away. The V and J genes are TRBV6-1 and TRBJ1-4, with 11 bases fitting TRBD1. This CDR3 is 14 amino acids long. The germline V gene has CDR1 MNHNS and CDR2 SASEGT. CDR3: CASRGQGENEKLVF. The CDR3 nucleotides are TGTGCCAGCAGGGGACAGGGGGAGAATGAAAAACTGGTTTTT.

CDR3 in amino acids: CASSLLAVPNEQFF. The CDR3 nucleotides read TGTGCCAGTAGTCTTCTAGCGGTCCCCAATGAGCAGTTCTTC. J is TRBJ2-1 and V is TRBV19, with TRBD2 identical over 7 bases. V shed 5 bases, J shed 6 bases, and the junction held 7 bases outside the gene matches. Per the germline V gene, CDR1 is LNHDA and CDR2 is SQIVND (reference sequence). The CDR3 extends over 14 amino acids.

This clonotype occurred a few times. The rearrangement joins TRBV20-1 to TRBJ1-1, with 8 positions matching TRBD1. CDR1 is DFQATT and CDR2 is SNEGSKA in the germline V gene (reference sequence). CDR3 size: 15 residues. DNA of the CDR3: TGCAGGGGGCGGTTACACGGACAGGGGAACACTGAAGCTTTCTTT. Its protein is CRGRLHGQGNTEAFF.

The chain carries TRBV19 and TRBJ2-5, with TRBD2 matching over 11 bases. The V and J ends lost 4 bases and 3 bases, in that order; junction bases with no gene match: 7. The germline CDR1 and CDR2 sequences are LNHDA and SQIVND (reference sequence). This CDR3 has 16 amino acids. The CDR3 sequence is CASSTLGLAGKETQYF. CDR3 nucleotide sequence: TGTGCCAGTAGTACCCTAGGACTAGCGGGTAAAGAGACCCAGTACTTC.

This clonotype appeared many times. The chain links TRBV6-5 to TRBJ2-1; D may be TRBD1 or TRBD2 (6 bases each). The V and J ends lost 1 base and 8 bases respectively, with 12 bases between them. The CDR3 covers 14 residues. From germline, CDR1 is MNHEY and CDR2 SVGAGI. CDR3 sequence (DNA): TGTGCCAGCAGTTACTTGGGGGGCACGTATGAGCAGTTCTTC. Translating gives CASSYLGGTYEQFF.

This clonotype was counted ten times or more. This chain connects TRBV12-3 or TRBV12-4 to TRBJ2-3, with D hard to call. V dropped 5 bases and J dropped 1 base, with 10 bases sitting between them. The CDR3 is 14 residues long. This CDR3 reads CASSRPPGTDTQYF. CDR3 nucleotides: TGTGCCAGCAGTCGCCCTCCGGGCACAGATACGCAGTATTTT.

Ten or more counts support this clonotype. This chain joins TRBV27 and TRBJ2-1; TRBD2 matches at 9 bases. CDR3 length: 21 amino acids. Germline CDR1 reads MNHEY; CDR2 reads SMNVEV (reference sequence). V was pared by 5 bases and J by 1 base, with 21 bases of the junction left unmatched. In nucleotides, the CDR3 is TGTGCCAGCAGTCCAAGATTCTTCGACACGACTAGCGGACCTTCCTACAATGAGCAGTTCTTC. Protein: CASSPRFFDTTSGPSYNEQFF.

This clonotype was observed at least ten times. CDR3 in DNA: TGTGCCAGCAGGGGAGGACTAGCGGGTTGGGAGAATGAGCAGTTCTTC. This codes for CASRGGLAGWENEQFF. The gene calls are TRBV2 and TRBJ2-1, with 11 bases identical to TRBD2. The CDR3 has 16 residues. Germline CDR1 and CDR2: SNHLY and FYNNEI. The V gene end was trimmed by 6 bases and the J gene end by 7 bases; junction bases not matched to a gene: 11.

The J gene is TRBJ1-3, the V gene TRBV5-4; 7 bases are a match to TRBD1. The CDR3 sequence is 16 residues long. Trimming removed 4 bases from V and 0 bases from J; junction bases left unmatched: 7. CDR1 is SGHNT, CDR2 YYREEE, per germline (reference sequence). The CDR3 here is CASSIRDSVSGNTIYF. CDR3 DNA: TGTGCCAGCAGCATCCGGGACAGCGTCTCTGGAAACACCATATATTTT. The full variable domain, completed using reference TRBV5-4 and TRBJ1-3, is ETGVTQSPTHLIKTRGQQVTLRCSSQSGHNTVSWYQQALGQGPQFIFQYYREEENGRGNFPPRFSGLQFPNYSSELNVNALELDDSALYLCASSIRDSVSGNTIYFGEGSWLTVV.

As to this clonotype: A junction boundary mismatches the germline segment, possibly from a read error. The chain combines TRBV28 with TRBJ2-7; 10 nucleotides agree with TRBD1. The CDR3 has 15 residues. Germline-derived CDR1 and CDR2 are MDHEN and SYDVKM. CDR3 nucleotides: TGTGCCAGCCGTATTGGGGACAGGGGCCCCTACGAGCAGCACTTC. It is translated as CASRIGDRGPYEQHF.

At least ten counts were recorded for this clonotype. The chain carries TRBV28 and TRBJ2-3; D uncertain. V was pared by 0 bases and J by 3 bases, with 1 base between. The CDR3 is 12 residues long. CDR1 and CDR2 from the germline V gene are MDHEN and SYDVKM. The CDR3 sequence is CASSLWTDTQYF. The CDR3 nucleotides are TGTGCCAGCAGTTTATGGACAGATACGCAGTATTTT.

The chain links TRBV6-2 or TRBV6-3 to TRBJ2-7, with D unresolved. Trimming stripped 5 bases from V and 3 bases from J, with 11 bases between. CDR1 MNHEY and CDR2 SVGEGT come from the germline V gene. The CDR3 extends over 13 amino acids. The CDR3 nucleotides are TGTGCCAGCAGTGACAACCCTTTCTACGAGCAGTACTTC. It specifies CASSDNPFYEQYF.

This chain links TRBV18 with TRBJ2-1; D not resolved. The ends were cut back, 6 bases at V and 7 bases at J, with 16 bases in the middle. This CDR3 spans 14 amino acids. Looked up from germline, CDR1 is KGHSH and CDR2 is LQKENI. The CDR3 sequence: CASSPTDFSNEQFF. The CDR3 nucleotides are TGTGCCAGCTCCCCAACGGATTTCTCGAATGAGCAGTTCTTC.

This clonotype has ten or more counts. The chain recombines TRBV6-5 with TRBJ1-3, with D unclear. Germline loops: CDR1 MNHEY, CDR2 SVGAGI. Trimming left V 3 bases short and J 0 bases short, with 6 bases between. The CDR3 sequence is 14 residues long. The CDR3 is CASSYAISGNTIYF. The CDR3 region has the DNA TGTGCCAGCAGTTATGCGATCTCTGGAAACACCATATATTTT.

To note about this clonotype: A read error is possible here, since a much larger clone lies one base away. V usage is TRBV6-5 and J usage is TRBJ1-1; D not certain. This CDR3 is 13 amino acids long. Germline assignment: CDR1 MNHEY and CDR2 SVGAGI. V lost 0 bases to trimming and J lost 10 bases, with 12 bases between them. CDR3 in amino acids: CASSYSSRRGAFF. The CDR3 DNA follows: TGTGCCAGCAGTTACTCGAGCAGGCGGGGAGCTTTCTTT.

This clonotype occurred many times. This rearrangement joins TRBV28 to TRBJ2-3; 7 nucleotides match TRBD1. The CDR3 contains 14 residues. Per the germline V gene, CDR1 is MDHEN and CDR2 is SYDVKM. The V and J ends lost 7 bases and 4 bases, in that order; junction bases with no gene match: 8. For the CDR3, the DNA is TGTGCCAGCACTACCCTCGACAGGGCAGATACGCAGTATTTT. It is translated as CASTTLDRADTQYF.

The sample holds many counts of this clonotype. The V and J genes are TRBV27 and TRBJ1-6; 10 bases map to TRBD1. The germline gives CDR1 MNHEY, CDR2 SMNVEV (reference sequence). The junction had 6 bases not matched to a gene; V was cut back by 6 bases and J by 7 bases. The CDR3 spans 15 residues. The CDR3 DNA sequence: TGTGCCAGCAGCCCTACGGGACAGGGGAATTCACCCCTCCACTTT. It yields the protein CASSPTGQGNSPLHF.

This clonotype was seen more than once but under ten times. The gene calls are TRBV9 and TRBJ2-7; perhaps TRBD2 as D (6 bases). In germline, CDR1 is SGDLS, CDR2 YYNGEE. The CDR3 is made up of 15 amino acids. Trimming cost V 4 bases and J 3 bases, with 17 bases left between them. CDR3 bases: TGTGCCAGCAGCTCCTCCCCGGGACTTAGCTACGAGCAGTACTTC. Translating it yields CASSSSPGLSYEQYF.

There are many counts of this clonotype. V and J are TRBV7-9 and TRBJ1-1; D remains unclear. V lost 3 bases, J lost 4 bases, and 12 bases lay in between. CDR1 SEHNR and CDR2 FQNEAQ come from the germline V gene (reference sequence). The CDR3 extends over 14 amino acids. The CDR3 DNA reads TGTGCCAGCAGCTTGAGGGCGGAGGGCACTGAAGCTTTCTTT. The encoded protein is CASSLRAEGTEAFF.

This clonotype was observed many times. This chain connects TRBV27 to TRBJ1-2, with D perhaps matching TRBD1 (5 bases). Germline V gene lookup returns CDR1 MNHEY and CDR2 SMNVEV (reference sequence). CDR3 length: 14 residues. V was pared by 6 bases and J by 7 bases, with 18 bases between. The CDR3 nucleotides read TGTGCCAGCAGGGGGGGGGAGCGACCCCCTGGCTACACCTTC. It is translated as CASRGGERPPGYTF.

The J gene is TRBJ1-5, the V gene TRBV9; D may be TRBD1 (6 bases). The CDR3 consists of 14 residues. Germline values: CDR1 SGDLS, CDR2 YYNGEE. V lost 3 bases and J 6 bases, leaving 13 bases between the germline ends. CDR3 amino acids: CASSERGAGQPQHF. CDR3 coding DNA: TGTGCCAGCAGCGAACGGGGGGCCGGTCAGCCCCAGCATTTT.

The chain carries TRBV12-3 or TRBV12-4 and TRBJ2-5, with 7 nucleotides matching TRBD1. With V trimmed by 3 bases and J by 4 bases, 5 bases remained unmatched. There are 14 residues in the CDR3. The DNA for the CDR3 is TGTGCCAGCAGTTTCCGAACAGGGGCAGAGACCCAGTACTTC. Protein: CASSFRTGAETQYF.

This clonotype has a handful of counts. The chain is built from TRBV27 and TRBJ2-7; 8 bases agree with TRBD1. This CDR3 comprises 16 residues. V lost 5 bases to trimming and J lost 3 bases; unmatched junction nucleotides: 12. Germline V gene data show CDR1 as MNHEY and CDR2 as SMNVEV (reference sequence). CDR3 nucleotide sequence: TGTGCCAGCAGTCCCGAGGGACAGGCGTACTTCTACGAGCAGTACTTC. It translates to CASSPEGQAYFYEQYF.

This clonotype was detected only a few times. The J gene is TRBJ2-1, the V gene TRBV10-2; 11 nucleotides line up with TRBD2. Looked up from germline, CDR1 is WSHSY and CDR2 is SAAADI. Losses at the gene ends were 8 bases for V and 4 bases for J; bases not matched to a gene: 4. The CDR3 extends over 14 amino acids. CDR3 sequence reads: CASGRTSGYNEQFF. CDR3 sequence (DNA): TGCGCCAGCGGTAGGACTAGCGGGTACAATGAGCAGTTCTTC.

This clonotype turned up a few times. The rearrangement uses TRBV5-1 and TRBJ2-2; 7 bases are a match to TRBD1. J gave up 6 bases and V 3 bases, and 5 bases lay outside the gene matches. Looked up from germline, CDR1 is SGHRS and CDR2 is YFSETQ. The CDR3 runs to 14 residues. The CDR3 is CASSSTGNPGELFF. DNA for the CDR3: TGCGCCAGCAGCTCGACAGGGAATCCCGGGGAGCTGTTTTTT.

This clonotype was detected ten times or more. J is TRBJ2-2 and V is TRBV2; TRBD2 might be the D (5 bases). The CDR3 contains 15 residues. Germline CDR1 is SNHLY and CDR2 is FYNNEI. The germline V and J ends were trimmed by 6 bases and 5 bases, with 16 bases remaining between them. The CDR3 DNA reads TGTGCCAGCAGCGTAGAGGGAAGGAGTACCGGGGAGCTGTTTTTT. Translation: CASSVEGRSTGELFF.

The V gene is TRBV20-1, the J gene TRBJ1-6; D might be TRBD1 (5 bases). The CDR3 spans 14 residues. The V gene's germline CDR1 is DFQATT and CDR2 SNEGSKA (reference sequence). Trimming pared 0 bases from V and 10 bases from J, leaving 13 bases between. CDR3 protein: CSARDRGGGSPLHF. CDR3 sequence (DNA): TGCAGTGCTAGAGATCGGGGCGGAGGATCACCCCTCCACTTT.

This clonotype was seen repeatedly, ten times or more. The chain uses TRBV6-2 or TRBV6-3 and TRBJ2-1, with 8 bases that match TRBD2. From germline, CDR1 is MNHEY and CDR2 SVGEGT. CDR3 length: 16 amino acids. The ends lost 5 bases at V and 4 bases at J; junction bases unmatched: 10. The CDR3 region is CASSDRAGEAYNEQFF. CDR3 DNA: TGTGCCAGCAGTGACCGAGCGGGAGAGGCTTACAATGAGCAGTTCTTC.

Comments on this clonotype: The CDR3 end shows no conserved phenylalanine or tryptophan, and so a read error is likely. The chain has TRBV2 and TRBJ2-1; D is ambiguous. The CDR3 runs to 15 residues. From germline, CDR1 is SNHLY and CDR2 FYNNEI. The germline V and J ends were trimmed by 6 bases and 0 bases, with 12 bases remaining between them. The CDR3 sequence is CASSRLGFSYNEQFL. CDR3 nucleotides: TGTGCCAGCAGCCGTCTAGGGTTCTCCTACAATGAGCAGTTCCTC.

This CDR3 reads CASTQPPGQGRGNTIYF. CDR3 sequence (DNA): TGTGCCAGTACACAACCACCTGGGCAGGGGAGAGGAAACACCATATATTTT. J is TRBJ1-3 and V is TRBV19; D is possibly TRBD1 (6 bases). CDR1 and CDR2 from the germline V gene are LNHDA and SQIVND (reference sequence). The V gene lost 7 bases and the J gene lost 4 bases, with 23 bases spanning the gap. The CDR3 contains 17 residues.

The sample holds a few counts of this clonotype. The V and J genes are TRBV28 and TRBJ2-7; D not resolved. CDR3 size: 14 residues. V lost 6 bases, J lost 3 bases, and 15 bases lay in between. Per germline, CDR1 MDHEN and CDR2 SYDVKM. Here the CDR3 reads CASRLSQKVYEQYF. As DNA, the CDR3 is TGTGCCAGCAGACTAAGCCAAAAGGTCTACGAGCAGTACTTC.